Listed below are T cell receptor beta chains from one sample, sequenced in a study of shared clonotypes between healthy human individuals. This table comes from immunoSEQ multiplex PCR, and its TCRdb copy is limited to in-frame clones, with some not included. The sample gives some 2,000,000 clones, around 95% of which show up once; around 0.13% is in the top ten. Sequencing was carried out using naive CD4+ T cells sorted from blood. These receptors were taken from a man younger than 35 in good health. The CDR3 runs from the conserved cysteine through the conserved F or W. D genes are given only for firm matches. Not all rows give a size; the values are once, few, many and, for expanded clones, a class.

TRBV9	TRBJ1-4	-	-	CASSRGNEKLFF	TGTGCCAGCAGCAGGGGTAATGAAAAACTGTTTTTT
TRBV18	TRBJ2-4	-	-	CASSPQRAKNIQYF	TGTGCCAGCTCACCACAGAGAGCCAAAAACATTCAGTACTTC
TRBV11-2	TRBJ2-5	-	TRBD2	CASSLDAGGWETQYF	TGTGCCAGCAGCTTAGATGCGGGGGGCTGGGAGACCCAGTACTTC
TRBV6-1	TRBJ1-6	-	TRBD1	CASSEGDRGSYNSPLHF	TGTGCCAGCAGTGAGGGAGACAGGGGCTCCTATAATTCACCCCTCCACTTT
TRBV7-2	TRBJ2-1	-	-	CASMRPGSSYNEQFF	TGTGCCAGCATGCGTCCCGGGAGCTCCTACAATGAGCAGTTCTTC
TRBV14	TRBJ1-2	-	-	CASSHGVKSGYTF	TGTGCCAGCAGCCACGGTGTTAAGTCTGGCTACACCTTC
TRBV6-5	TRBJ2-3	-	-	CASSYSGGRTDTQYF	TGTGCCAGCAGTTACTCGGGGGGAAGGACAGATACGCAGTATTTT
TRBV2	TRBJ1-2	-	TRBD1	CASTPAGTGYGYTF	TGTGCCAGCACTCCAGCCGGGACAGGGTATGGCTACACCTTC
TRBV10-3	TRBJ2-1	-	-	CAIMTGTRNEQFF	TGTGCCATCATGACCGGGACGAGGAATGAGCAGTTCTTC
TRBV5-1	TRBJ1-4	once	TRBD1	CASSSGQGSTEKLFF	TGCGCCAGCAGCTCGGGACAGGGATCGACTGAAAAACTGTTTTTT
TRBV7-7	TRBJ2-5	-	TRBD2	CASGIAGGPGETQYF	TGTGCTAGCGGTATAGCGGGAGGGCCTGGTGAGACCCAGTACTTC
TRBV11-2	TRBJ2-5	-	-	CASCPGAKTGETQYF	TGTGCCAGCTGCCCGGGGGCAAAAACTGGAGAGACCCAGTACTTC
TRBV6-6	TRBJ2-1	once	TRBD1	CASFSTGGGDEQFF	TGTGCCAGCTTCTCCACAGGGGGCGGCGATGAGCAGTTCTTC
TRBV18	TRBJ2-5	-	-	CASSPVGQETQYF	TGTGCCAGCTCACCAGTCGGCCAAGAGACCCAGTACTTC
TRBV2	TRBJ2-7	-	TRBD2	CASSDPWEGPLPYEQYF	TGTGCCAGCAGTGATCCGTGGGAGGGCCCTCTACCCTACGAGCAGTACTTC
TRBV6-6	TRBJ1-4	-	-	CASSYPGGREKLFF	TGTGCCAGCAGTTACCCGGGTGGGCGGGAAAAACTGTTTTTT
TRBV7-9	TRBJ1-2	-	-	CASSYTWGDGYTF	TGTGCCAGCAGCTACACTTGGGGGGATGGCTACACCTTC
TRBV28	TRBJ2-1	-	-	CASSSTSLGNNEQFF	TGTGCCAGCAGTTCTACCTCCCTGGGCAACAATGAGCAGTTCTTC